A selection of T cell receptor beta chains follows, all from one sample in a study of shared clonotypes between healthy human individuals. Some clones are missing from TCRdb's copy, which holds only in-frame ones; the method was immunoSEQ multiplex PCR. The data contain about 1.5 million clones, around 98% of them seen just once; the ten biggest clones take up 0.4% to 0.45%. The source material was naive CD4+ T cells sorted from blood. These receptors originate from a man aged 25 to 40 in good health. Each CDR3 is given with its conserved first and last residue. Each record gives: V gene, J gene, clone size, D gene, CDR3 DNA, CDR3 protein. A D gene is named only where the DNA matches it firmly. Where a row states a size, it is once, few, many or the class of an expanded clone; other rows omit it.

TRBV10-2,TRBJ2-5,NA,NA,TGCGCCAGCAGTGACAGGACCCAAGAGACCCAGTACTTC,CASSDRTQETQYF
TRBV15,TRBJ1-5,NA,NA,TGTGCCACCAGCCCCAAACTGGGGGAAGGTCAGCCCCAGCATTTT,CATSPKLGEGQPQHF
TRBV30,TRBJ2-5,NA,TRBD2,TGTGCCTGGGCCAACGACGGGACTAGCGGGAGTAGCTCTGAGACCCAGTACTTC,CAWANDGTSGSSSETQYF
TRBV6-1,TRBJ2-2,NA,TRBD1,TGTGCCAGCAACCTCCAGGGGGCCGGGGAGCTGTTTTTT,CASNLQGAGELFF
TRBV28,TRBJ2-7,NA,NA,TGTGCCAGCAGCCAAGAAGTCCCCCAGTACGAGCAGTACTTC,CASSQEVPQYEQYF
TRBV7-9,TRBJ1-5,once,NA,TGTGCCAGCAGCTTGGCAGGCGCGAATCAGCCCCAGCATTTT,CASSLAGANQPQHF
TRBV28,TRBJ2-5,NA,NA,TGTGCCAGCAGTTCCGTCCAGGAGGACCAGTACTTC,CASSSVQEDQYF
TRBV5-1,TRBJ1-5,NA,NA,TGCGCCAGCAGCTTAGCAGGGGCGGAGCAGCCCCAGCATTTT,CASSLAGAEQPQHF
TRBV27,TRBJ2-1,NA,TRBD2,TGTGCCAGCAGTATCATCCGGACTAGTAGGTCCTACAATGAGCAGTTCTTC,CASSIIRTSRSYNEQFF
TRBV11-2,TRBJ1-3,once,NA,TGTGCCAGCAGCTCTAAACTTGACAGTCCGTTTAACACCATATATTTT,CASSSKLDSPFNTIYF
TRBV18,TRBJ1-4,NA,NA,TGTGCCAGCTCAGATAGGAATAATGAAAAACTGTTTTTT,CASSDRNNEKLFF
TRBV11-1,TRBJ2-5,NA,NA,TGTGCCAGCAGCTCCCTTAGGGGGAGAAGTAAGGAGACCCAGTACTTC,CASSSLRGRSKETQYF
TRBV6-5,TRBJ1-5,once,NA,TGTGCCAGCAGCCGCCGGGTAGGCCCCCAGCATTTT,CASSRRVGPQHF
TRBV6-6,TRBJ2-7,NA,NA,TGTGCCAGCAGAGCTCCCCCGGACGAGCAGTACTTC,CASRAPPDEQYF
TRBV2,TRBJ2-1,NA,NA,TGTGCCAGCAGTGAAAGGACCTACAATGAGCAGTTCTTC,CASSERTYNEQFF
TRBV6-5,TRBJ1-5,NA,TRBD1,TGTGCCAGCCGGACAGGGAACAATCAGCCCCAGCATTTT,CASRTGNNQPQHF
TRBV5-4,TRBJ2-7,NA,NA,TGTGCCAGCAGCTTGAAGGGGGGTCTTTACTACGAGCAGTACTTC,CASSLKGGLYYEQYF